This is a list of T cell receptor beta chains from one sample in a study of cytomegalovirus exposure and HLA in healthy donors. Data came from immunoSEQ multiplex PCR; TCRdb stores just in-frame clones and leaves some out. The table includes some 190,000 clones, about three quarters detected once. The sample comprised PBMCs. The receptors derive from a woman between 40 and 55 years old in good health and CMV-seronegative. CDR3s include the opening cysteine and the closing phenylalanine or tryptophan. The D gene is left open where the match is weak. Clone size is not always given. Where it is, it says once, few, many or a class for expanded clones.

d_call | j_call | v_call | clone_size | cdr3_aa | cdr3_nt
TRBD2 | TRBJ2-1 | TRBV25-1 | - | CASSDPSGNPYNEQFF | TGTGCCAGCAGCGATCCTAGCGGGAATCCTTACAATGAGCAGTTCTTC
- | TRBJ1-4 | TRBV9 | - | CASNGGRNEKLFF | TGTGCCAGTAACGGAGGGCGTAATGAAAAACTGTTTTTT
- | TRBJ2-1 | TRBV7-2 | - | CASPPPGWNEQFF | TGTGCCAGCCCCCCCCCGGGATGGAACGAGCAGTTCTTC
TRBD1 | TRBJ2-7 | TRBV7-8 | - | CASSLGDRGYEQYF | TGTGCCAGCAGCTTAGGAGACAGGGGCTACGAGCAGTACTTC
- | TRBJ2-6 | TRBV5-6 | - | CASSSIGSWEAGANVLTF | TGTGCCAGCAGCTCGATAGGGAGTTGGGAAGCTGGGGCCAACGTCCTGACTTTC
- | TRBJ2-3 | TRBV5-1 | few | CASSLDVSSADTQYF | TGCGCCAGCAGCTTGGACGTGAGCTCCGCAGATACGCAGTATTTT
TRBD2 | TRBJ2-3 | TRBV23-1 | - | CASSQRGGLAGSTDTQYF | TGCGCCAGCAGTCAGCGAGGGGGACTAGCGGGGAGCACAGATACGCAGTATTTT
TRBD1 | TRBJ1-5 | TRBV11-1 | - | CASSSGQGPNQPQHF | TGTGCCAGCAGCTCCGGACAGGGCCCCAATCAGCCCCAGCATTTT
- | TRBJ2-3 | TRBV4-3 | - | CASSQGIATSTDTQYF | TGCGCCAGCAGCCAAGGGATAGCGACTAGCACAGATACGCAGTATTTT
- | TRBJ2-3 | TRBV4-3 | - | CASSQAPRHPQYF | TGCGCCAGCAGCCAAGCCCCGAGACACCCTCAGTATTTT
- | TRBJ1-5 | TRBV7-8 | - | CASSLDGLQNQPQHF | TGTGCCAGCAGCTTAGACGGACTGCAAAATCAGCCCCAGCATTTT
- | TRBJ1-2 | TRBV4-3 | once | CASSQIAGQNYGYTF | TGCGCCAGCAGCCAAATCGCGGGGCAAAACTATGGCTACACCTTC
- | TRBJ1-2 | TRBV27 | - | CASSSGGGGDYGYTF | TGTGCCAGCAGTTCCGGGGGGGGAGGGGACTATGGCTACACCTTC
TRBD2 | TRBJ2-3 | TRBV5-1 | - | CASSLLAGQPTDTQYF | TGCGCCAGCAGCTTGTTAGCGGGCCAACCCACAGATACGCAGTATTTT
TRBD1 | TRBJ1-3 | TRBV5-1 | - | CASSLAPTGGTGNTIYF | TGCGCCAGCAGCTTGGCCCCTACAGGGGGTACTGGAAACACCATATATTTT
- | TRBJ2-2 | TRBV5-1 | - | CASSPRDGTEVTGELFF | TGCGCCAGCAGCCCTCGGGACGGGACTGAGGTCACCGGGGAGCTGTTTTTT
TRBD1 | TRBJ2-3 | TRBV11-3 | - | CASSPRTGSGTDTQYF | TGTGCCAGCAGCCCCCGGACAGGTTCTGGCACAGATACGCAGTATTTT
- | TRBJ1-3 | TRBV18 | - | CASSPPGTPPGNTIYF | TGTGCCAGCTCACCCCCTGGGACACCCCCTGGAAACACCATATATTTT
- | TRBJ2-1 | TRBV5-1 | once | CASSLEHVQFF | TGCGCCAGCAGCTTGGAGCATGTGCAGTTCTTC
- | TRBJ1-5 | TRBV27 | - | CASSFRGQPQHF | TGTGCCAGCAGTTTTCGAGGGCAGCCCCAGCATTTT
- | TRBJ1-2 | TRBV7-8 | - | CASSLAPGVQDYGYTF | TGTGCCAGCAGCTTAGCCCCGGGAGTGCAGGACTATGGCTACACCTTC
- | TRBJ2-1 | TRBV18 | - | CASSPRGFSYNEQFF | TGTGCCAGCTCACCTAGGGGTTTCTCCTACAATGAGCAGTTCTTC
- | TRBJ2-6 | TRBV7-8 | - | CASSLVQANSGANVLTF | TGTGCCAGCAGCTTAGTGCAGGCGAACTCTGGGGCCAACGTCCTGACTTTC
TRBD1 | TRBJ2-5 | TRBV23-1 | - | CANATGNTQETQYF | TGCGCCAACGCGACAGGGAACACACAAGAGACCCAGTACTTC
TRBD1 | TRBJ1-1 | TRBV7-6 | - | CASSRTGNTEAFF | TGTGCCAGCAGCCGGACAGGGAATACTGAAGCTTTCTTT
TRBD2 | TRBJ2-3 | TRBV30 | once | CAWSRLAGDTQYF | TGTGCCTGGAGTCGACTAGCGGGAGATACGCAGTATTTT
TRBD1 | TRBJ2-1 | TRBV5-1 | - | CASSSGQGDNEQFF | TGCGCCAGCAGCTCGGGACAGGGGGACAATGAGCAGTTCTTC
- | TRBJ2-3 | TRBV9 | once | CASSVETHDRDTQYF | TGTGCCAGCAGCGTAGAGACTCACGATCGGGATACGCAGTATTTT
- | TRBJ1-2 | TRBV5-5 | - | CASSFEWGEGYGYTF | TGTGCCAGCAGCTTCGAATGGGGGGAGGGGTATGGCTACACCTTC
- | TRBJ2-7 | TRBV7-9 | few | CSSSFASWTATYEQYF | TGTTCCAGCAGCTTCGCATCCTGGACTGCGACCTACGAGCAGTACTTC
TRBD1 | TRBJ1-5 | TRBV19 | - | CASSIKTGDQPQHF | TGTGCCAGTAGTATAAAGACAGGGGATCAGCCCCAGCATTTT
TRBD1 | TRBJ1-3 | TRBV6-5 | once | CASSYSGTGSGNTIYF | TGTGCCAGCAGTTACTCCGGGACAGGGAGTGGAAACACCATATATTTT
TRBD2 | TRBJ2-5 | TRBV9 | once | CASSVGHAGGGETQYF | TGTGCCAGCAGCGTAGGGCACGCGGGAGGCGGGGAGACCCAGTACTTC
- | TRBJ1-3 | TRBV14 | - | CASSHWTRKDTIYF | TGTGCCAGCAGCCATTGGACAAGGAAGGACACCATATATTTT
TRBD1 | TRBJ2-3 | TRBV18 | - | CASSPRQGSTPQYF | TGTGCCAGCTCACCCCGACAGGGATCAACACCGCAGTATTTT
- | TRBJ2-5 | TRBV5-4 | - | CASSLGQNDETQYF | TGTGCCAGCAGCTTGGGACAAAATGATGAGACCCAGTACTTC
- | TRBJ2-1 | TRBV2 | - | CASSEGPYNEQFF | TGTGCCAGCAGTGAAGGGCCTTACAATGAGCAGTTCTTC
- | TRBJ2-7 | TRBV30 | - | CAWRHSYEQYF | TGTGCCTGGAGGCACAGCTACGAGCAGTACTTC
TRBD1 | TRBJ1-4 | TRBV6-5 | - | CASRGQGNEKLFF | TGTGCCAGCAGGGGACAGGGAAATGAAAAACTGTTTTTT
- | TRBJ1-5 | TRBV9 | once | CASSRAGGAGAPQHF | TGTGCCAGCAGCCGGGCGGGGGGCGCAGGCGCGCCCCAGCATTTT
TRBD1 | TRBJ1-2 | TRBV5-1 | - | CASSSLTGPNYGYTF | TGCGCCAGCAGCTCACTGACAGGGCCGAACTATGGCTACACCTTC
- | TRBJ1-1 | TRBV11-3 | - | CASSLDASQENTEAFF | TGTGCCAGCAGCTTAGATGCATCACAGGAGAACACTGAAGCTTTCTTT
- | TRBJ2-1 | TRBV30 | - | CACGTGLIEQFF | TGTGCCTGCGGGACTGGACTTATTGAGCAGTTCTTC
TRBD1 | TRBJ1-5 | TRBV5-1 | - | CASSPGTVSNQPQHF | TGCGCCAGCAGCCCCGGGACAGTTAGCAATCAGCCCCAGCATTTT
TRBD2 | TRBJ2-3 | TRBV12-5 | - | CASGTTGGTQYF | TGTGCTAGTGGGACTACGGGGGGAACGCAGTATTTT
- | TRBJ2-3 | TRBV7-2 | - | CASSLVSGPDTQYF | TGTGCCAGCAGCTTAGTCTCAGGGCCAGATACGCAGTATTTT
TRBD2 | TRBJ2-1 | TRBV29-1 | - | CSVEDPGTSYNEQFF | TGCAGCGTTGAAGATCCGGGGACTAGCTACAATGAGCAGTTCTTC
TRBD1 | TRBJ1-4 | TRBV19 | - | CASSQIAGTGGEKLFF | TGTGCCAGCAGCCAAATCGCCGGGACAGGGGGAGAAAAACTGTTTTTT
- | TRBJ2-5 | TRBV21-1 | - | CASSKTTDKAGGCATQYF | TGTGCCAGCAGCAAAACTACGGATAAGGCAGGGGGATGTGCGACCCAGTACTTC
- | TRBJ2-5 | TRBV11-3 | - | CASSQTLTWDFQETQYF | TGTGCCAGCAGCCAAACCCTCACCTGGGACTTTCAAGAGACCCAGTACTTC
TRBD1 | TRBJ1-1 | TRBV19 | - | CASSMAGGVTEAFF | TGTGCCAGTAGTATGGCAGGGGGCGTCACTGAAGCTTTCTTT
TRBD2 | TRBJ2-5 | TRBV11-2 | - | CASSNGLAGVKETQYF | TGTGCCAGCAGCAACGGACTAGCGGGAGTTAAGGAGACCCAGTACTTC
- | TRBJ1-5 | TRBV30 | - | CAWTRGSNQPQHF | TGTGCCTGGACTCGGGGTAGCAATCAGCCCCAGCATTTT
TRBD2 | TRBJ2-7 | TRBV7-9 | - | CASSSWTSGSYEQYF | TGTGCCAGCAGCTCATGGACTAGCGGGAGCTACGAGCAGTACTTC
TRBD2 | TRBJ2-3 | TRBV11-2 | - | CASSPWTSGRSDTQYF | TGTGCCAGCAGCCCGTGGACTAGCGGGAGGTCAGATACGCAGTATTTT
- | TRBJ2-1 | TRBV9 | - | CASSVGLAYTYNEQFF | TGTGCCAGCAGCGTAGGCCTAGCGTACACCTACAATGAGCAGTTCTTC